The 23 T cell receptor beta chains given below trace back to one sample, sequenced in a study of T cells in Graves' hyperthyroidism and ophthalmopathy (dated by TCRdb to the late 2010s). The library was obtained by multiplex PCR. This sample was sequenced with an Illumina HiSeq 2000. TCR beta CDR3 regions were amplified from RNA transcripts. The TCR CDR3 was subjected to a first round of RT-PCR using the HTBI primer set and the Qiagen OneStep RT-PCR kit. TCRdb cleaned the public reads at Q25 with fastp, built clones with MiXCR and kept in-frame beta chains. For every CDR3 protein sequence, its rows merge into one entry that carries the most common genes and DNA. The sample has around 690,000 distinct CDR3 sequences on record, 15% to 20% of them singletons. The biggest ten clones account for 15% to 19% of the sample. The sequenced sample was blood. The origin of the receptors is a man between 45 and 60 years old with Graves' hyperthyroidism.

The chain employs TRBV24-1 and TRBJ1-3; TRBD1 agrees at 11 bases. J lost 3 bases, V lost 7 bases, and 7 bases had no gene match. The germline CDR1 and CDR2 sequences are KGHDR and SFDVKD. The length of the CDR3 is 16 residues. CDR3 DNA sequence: TGTGCCACCAGCAGGACAGGGGGCCTCCTTGGAAACACCATATATTTT. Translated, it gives CATSRTGGLLGNTIYF.

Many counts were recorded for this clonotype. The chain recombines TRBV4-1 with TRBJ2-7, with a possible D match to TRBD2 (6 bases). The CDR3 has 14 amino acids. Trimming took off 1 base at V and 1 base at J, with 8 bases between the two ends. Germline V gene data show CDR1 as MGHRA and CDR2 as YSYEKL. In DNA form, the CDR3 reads TGCGCCAGCAGCCAAGGTCTAGCGTCCTACGAGCAGTACTTC. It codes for CASSQGLASYEQYF.

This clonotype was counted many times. CDR3 protein: CASRTRVDTQYF. CDR3 sequence (DNA): TGTGCCAGCAGAACTAGGGTGGATACGCAGTATTTT. This chain links TRBV27 with TRBJ2-3; D is possibly TRBD2 (5 bases). The CDR3 runs 12 residues. Trimming took off 6 bases at V and 6 bases at J, with 10 bases between the two ends. Germline CDR1 reads MNHEY; CDR2 reads SMNVEV (reference sequence).

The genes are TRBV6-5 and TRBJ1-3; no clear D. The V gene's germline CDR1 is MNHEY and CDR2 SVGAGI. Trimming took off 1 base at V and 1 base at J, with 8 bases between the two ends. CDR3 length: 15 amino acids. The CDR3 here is CASSYYGPSGNTIYF. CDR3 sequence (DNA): TGTGCCAGCAGTTACTACGGACCATCTGGAAACACCATATATTTT.

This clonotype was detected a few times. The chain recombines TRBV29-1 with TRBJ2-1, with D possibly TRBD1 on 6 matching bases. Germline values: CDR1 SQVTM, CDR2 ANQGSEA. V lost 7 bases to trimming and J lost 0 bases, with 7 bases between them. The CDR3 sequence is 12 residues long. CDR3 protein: CSGDISYNEQFF. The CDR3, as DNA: TGCAGCGGGGACATCTCCTACAATGAGCAGTTCTTC.

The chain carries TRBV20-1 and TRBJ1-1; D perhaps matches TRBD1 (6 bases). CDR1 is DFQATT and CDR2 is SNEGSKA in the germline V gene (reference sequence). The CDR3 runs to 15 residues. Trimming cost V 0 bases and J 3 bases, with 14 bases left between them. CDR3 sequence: CSAREGGGKDTEAFF. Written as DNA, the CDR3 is TGCAGTGCTAGAGAAGGTGGGGGCAAGGACACTGAAGCTTTCTTT.

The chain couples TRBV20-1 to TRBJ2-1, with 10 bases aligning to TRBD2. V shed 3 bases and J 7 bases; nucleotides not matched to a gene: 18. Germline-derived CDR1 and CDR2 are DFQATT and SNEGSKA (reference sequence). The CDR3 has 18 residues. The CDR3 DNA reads TGCAGTGCTAGGGGCTGGGGAGCGGGAGGGGGGGATAGGAATGAGCAGTTCTTC. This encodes CSARGWGAGGGDRNEQFF.

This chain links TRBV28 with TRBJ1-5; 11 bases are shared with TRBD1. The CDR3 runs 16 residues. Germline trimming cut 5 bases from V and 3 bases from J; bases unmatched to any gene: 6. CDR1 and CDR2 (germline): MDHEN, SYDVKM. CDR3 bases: TGTGCCAGCAGTAACCGGGACAGGGGGAACAATCAGCCCCAGCATTTT. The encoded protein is CASSNRDRGNNQPQHF.

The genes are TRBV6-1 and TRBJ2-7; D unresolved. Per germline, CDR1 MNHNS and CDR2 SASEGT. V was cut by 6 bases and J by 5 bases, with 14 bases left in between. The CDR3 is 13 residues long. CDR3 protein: CASSLSTPNEQYF. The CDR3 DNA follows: TGTGCCAGCAGCCTATCCACCCCGAACGAGCAGTACTTC.

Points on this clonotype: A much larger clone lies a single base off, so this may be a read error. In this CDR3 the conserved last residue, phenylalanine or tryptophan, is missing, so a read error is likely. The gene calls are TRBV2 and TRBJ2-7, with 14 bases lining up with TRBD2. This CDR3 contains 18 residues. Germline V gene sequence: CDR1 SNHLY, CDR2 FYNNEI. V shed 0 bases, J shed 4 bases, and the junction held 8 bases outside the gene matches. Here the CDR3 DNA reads TGTGCCAGCAGTGAAGCCGTGGGACTAGCGGGAGTTATTTACGAGCAGTACATC. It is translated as CASSEAVGLAGVIYEQYI.

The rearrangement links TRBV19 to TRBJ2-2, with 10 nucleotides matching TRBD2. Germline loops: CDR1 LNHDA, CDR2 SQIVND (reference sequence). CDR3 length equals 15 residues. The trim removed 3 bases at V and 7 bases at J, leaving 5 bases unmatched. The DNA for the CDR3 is TGTGCCAGTAGTATCCTAGCGGGAGTTGGCGGGGAGCTGTTTTTT. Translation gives CASSILAGVGGELFF.

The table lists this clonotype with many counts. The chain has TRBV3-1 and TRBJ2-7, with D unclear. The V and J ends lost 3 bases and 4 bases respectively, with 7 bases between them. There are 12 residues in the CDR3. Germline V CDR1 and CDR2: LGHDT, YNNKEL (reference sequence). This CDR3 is CASSQRLYEQYF. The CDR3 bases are TGTGCCAGCAGCCAGCGGTTGTACGAGCAGTACTTC.

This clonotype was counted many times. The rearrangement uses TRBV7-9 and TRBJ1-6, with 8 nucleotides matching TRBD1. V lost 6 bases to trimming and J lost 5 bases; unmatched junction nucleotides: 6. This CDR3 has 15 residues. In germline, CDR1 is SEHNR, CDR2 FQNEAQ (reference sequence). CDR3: CASRRGDRNNSPLHF. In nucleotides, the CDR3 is TGTGCCAGCAGACGAGGGGACAGGAATAATTCACCCCTCCACTTT.

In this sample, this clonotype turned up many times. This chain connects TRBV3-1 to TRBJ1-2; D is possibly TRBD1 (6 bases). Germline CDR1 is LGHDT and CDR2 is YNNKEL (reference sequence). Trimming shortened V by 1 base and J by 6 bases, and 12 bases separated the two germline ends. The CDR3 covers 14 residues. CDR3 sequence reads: CASSQAGGANGYTF. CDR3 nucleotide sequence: TGTGCCAGCAGCCAAGCGGGGGGGGCCAATGGCTACACCTTC. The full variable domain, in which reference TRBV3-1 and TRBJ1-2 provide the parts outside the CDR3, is DTAVSQTPKYLVTQMGNDKSIKCEQNLGHDTMYWYKQDSKKFLKIMFSYNNKELIINETVPNRFSPKSPDKAHLNLHINSLELGDSAVYFCASSQAGGANGYTFGSGTRLTVV.

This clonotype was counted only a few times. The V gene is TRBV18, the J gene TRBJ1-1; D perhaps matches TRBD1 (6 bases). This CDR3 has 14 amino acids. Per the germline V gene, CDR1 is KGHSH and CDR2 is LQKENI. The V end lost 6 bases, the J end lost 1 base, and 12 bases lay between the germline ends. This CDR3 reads CASSPWTENTEAFF. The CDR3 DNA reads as TGTGCCAGCTCTCCTTGGACAGAGAACACTGAAGCTTTCTTT.

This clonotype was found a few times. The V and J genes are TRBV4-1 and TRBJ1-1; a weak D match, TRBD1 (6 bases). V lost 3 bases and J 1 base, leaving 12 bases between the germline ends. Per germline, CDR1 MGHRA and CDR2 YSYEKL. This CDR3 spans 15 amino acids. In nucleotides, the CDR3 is TGCGCCAGCAGCCACCCGGACAGTCAGAACACTGAAGCTTTCTTT. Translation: CASSHPDSQNTEAFF.

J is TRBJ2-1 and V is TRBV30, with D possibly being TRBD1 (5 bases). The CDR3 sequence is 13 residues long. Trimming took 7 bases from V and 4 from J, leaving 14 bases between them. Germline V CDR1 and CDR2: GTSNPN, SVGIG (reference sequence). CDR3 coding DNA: TGTGCCTTCAGGGCCTTCGGTTACAATGAGCAGTTCTTC. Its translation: CAFRAFGYNEQFF.

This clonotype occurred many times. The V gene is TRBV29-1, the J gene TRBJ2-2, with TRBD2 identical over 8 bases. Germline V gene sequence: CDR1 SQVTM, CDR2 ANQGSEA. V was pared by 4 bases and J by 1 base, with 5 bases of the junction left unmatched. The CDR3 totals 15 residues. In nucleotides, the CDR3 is TGCAGCGTTGGCCTAGCGGGTGTGAACACCGGGGAGCTGTTTTTT. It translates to CSVGLAGVNTGELFF.

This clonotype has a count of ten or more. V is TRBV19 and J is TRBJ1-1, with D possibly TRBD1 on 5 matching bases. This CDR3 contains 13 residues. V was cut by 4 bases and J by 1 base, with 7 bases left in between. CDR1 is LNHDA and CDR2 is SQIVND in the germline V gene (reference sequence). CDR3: CASSKGTNTEAFF. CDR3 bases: TGTGCCAGTAGTAAGGGGACGAACACTGAAGCTTTCTTT.

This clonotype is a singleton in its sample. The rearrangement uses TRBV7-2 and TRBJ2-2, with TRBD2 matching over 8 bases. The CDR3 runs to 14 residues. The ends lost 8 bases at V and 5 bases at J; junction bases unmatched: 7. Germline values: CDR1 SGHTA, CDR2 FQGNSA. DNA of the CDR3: TGTGCCAGCCTGGAAGCGGGAGAAACCGGGGAGCTGTTTTTT. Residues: CASLEAGETGELFF.

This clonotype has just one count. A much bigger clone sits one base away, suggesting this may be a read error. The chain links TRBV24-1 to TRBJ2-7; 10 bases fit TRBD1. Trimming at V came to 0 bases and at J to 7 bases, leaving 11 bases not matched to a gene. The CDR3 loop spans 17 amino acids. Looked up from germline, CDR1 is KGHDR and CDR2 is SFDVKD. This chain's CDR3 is CATSDLEGTGAVNEQYF. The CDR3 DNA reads TGTGCCACCAGTGATTTGGAGGGGACAGGGGCGGTCAATGAGCAGTACTTC.

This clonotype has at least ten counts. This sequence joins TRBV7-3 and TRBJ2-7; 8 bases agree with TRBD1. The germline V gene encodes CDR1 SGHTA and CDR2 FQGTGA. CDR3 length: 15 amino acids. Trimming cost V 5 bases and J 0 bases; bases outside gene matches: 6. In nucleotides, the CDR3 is TGTGCCAGCAGCCCCGGACAGGGCATCTCCTACGAGCAGTACTTC. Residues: CASSPGQGISYEQYF.

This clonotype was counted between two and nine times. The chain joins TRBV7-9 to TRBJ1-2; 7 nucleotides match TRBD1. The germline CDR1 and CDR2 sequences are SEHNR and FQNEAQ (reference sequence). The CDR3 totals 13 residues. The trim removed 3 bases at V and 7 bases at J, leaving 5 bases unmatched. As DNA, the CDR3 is TGTGCCAGCAGCTTCGGACAGGCTCTTGGCTACACCTTC. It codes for CASSFGQALGYTF.